These 3 T cell receptor beta chains were sequenced from one sample in a study of T cell responses to AZD1222 COVID-19 vaccine. Clones were sequenced by immunoSEQ multiplex PCR, and TCRdb holds only the in-frame ones, with some missing. The table records 75,000 to 90,000 clones, less than 95% of them present only once. Specimen: peripheral blood, collected 28 days after the second AZD1222 dose. These receptors were collected from an adult who received the AZD1222 COVID-19 vaccine.

The J gene is TRBJ1-2, the V gene TRBV25-1; D not resolved. This CDR3 contains 13 residues. CDR1 is MGHDK, CDR2 SYGVNS, per germline. V was cut by 2 bases and J by 5 bases, with 9 bases left in between. The CDR3 loop reads CASSEIPAYGYTF. The CDR3 bases are TGTGCCAGCAGTGAAATTCCAGCTTATGGCTACACCTTC.

CDR3 nucleotides: TGTGCCAGTAGCCCGGGGGTCGTTCGTCCCTACGAGCAGTACTTC. It codes for CASSPGVVRPYEQYF. The rearrangement joins TRBV19 to TRBJ2-7, with D maybe TRBD2 (6 bases). CDR1 and CDR2 from the germline V gene are LNHDA and SQIVND (reference sequence). This CDR3 has 15 residues. V lost 6 bases and J 2 bases, leaving 17 bases between the germline ends.

The V gene is TRBV9, the J gene TRBJ2-4, with D possibly being TRBD2 (7 bases). Between the trimmed V and J ends, which lost 0 bases and 0 bases, there was a span of 25 bases. This CDR3 spans 21 amino acids. Germline lookup yields CDR1 SGDLS and CDR2 YYNGEE. The CDR3 sequence is CASSVVGRGSEGPIAKNIQYF. The CDR3 DNA reads TGTGCCAGCAGCGTAGTAGGGAGGGGGTCAGAGGGGCCCATAGCCAAAAACATTCAGTACTTC. Full variable domain (remainder filled in from reference TRBV9 and TRBJ2-4): DSGVTQTPKHLITATGQRVTLRCSPRSGDLSVYWYQQSLDQGLQFLIQYYNGEERAKGNILERFSAQQFPDLHSELNLSSLELGDSALYFCASSVVGRGSEGPIAKNIQYFGAGTRLSVL.